The following is a TCR beta chain sequence with its context. The CDR3 is made up of 13 amino acids. Germline assignment: CDR1 SGDLS and CDR2 YYNGEE. The germline V and J ends were trimmed by 4 bases and 2 bases, with 7 bases remaining between them. Clones were read by immunoSEQ multiplex PCR, and TCRdb kept only the in-frame ones, dropping some. The sample has approximately 8,600 clones; roughly two thirds are singletons. This sample stems from a study of siplizumab effects on memory and regulatory T cells. Material for sequencing was effector memory CD8+ T cells sorted from blood. The subset: unstimulated CD8+ effector memory T cells. The clonotype originates from a human donor in good health. This chain links TRBV9 with TRBJ1-5; D gene uncertain. CDR3: CASSPGRNQPQHF. Here the CDR3 DNA reads TGTGCCAGCAGCCCAGGTCGCAATCAGCCCCAGCATTTT.